This entry describes one T cell receptor (beta chain). The antigen is unknown. The protocol was immunoSEQ multiplex PCR, while the TCRdb copy is restricted to in-frame clones and leaves out a portion. This table holds about 31,000 clones, around 74% found once. The germline V gene has CDR1 LNHDA and CDR2 SQIVND (reference sequence). The V end lost 5 bases, the J end lost 3 bases, and 14 bases lay between the germline ends. There are 14 residues in the CDR3. Single viable CD3+CD4+CD8-CD45RO+ cells were sorted as the memory CD4+ T cells. Serum IgG to CMV pp150, pp28, p38 and p52 defined serostatus. Total CD4+ T cells were enriched by CD4 positive selection. The record originates from a study of memory CD4+ T cells and cytomegalovirus serostatus. Looking at the study overall: Healthy Belgian adult donors included 9 or 10 CMV-positive and some 24 CMV-negative people. Points from the study as a whole: Each of around 69 CMV-associated TCRbeta sequences occurred in one to five individuals.

The sample comprised memory CD4+ T cells from blood. The origin of this receptor is an adult in good health and CMV-seronegative. Some clones in this sample may be carry-over from other donors' samples. This chain uses TRBV19 with TRBJ2-7; weak D call: TRBD1 (6 bases). The CDR3 DNA reads TGTGCCAGTAGTCCCGACAGGTTCGGCTACGAGCAGTACTTC. Translation gives CASSPDRFGYEQYF.